These T cell receptor beta chains were read from a single sample in a study of blood T cell repertoires in COVID-19. Sequenced by immunoSEQ multiplex PCR; TCRdb stores in-frame clones only, minus some. The data show roughly 57,000 clones, more than 70% seen once. Sequenced material: peripheral blood. Receptors originate from a young man with COVID-19, enrolled during active disease. CDR3s include the opening cysteine and the closing phenylalanine or tryptophan. The order of the fields is J gene, clone size, V gene, D gene, CDR3 DNA, CDR3 protein. A D gene is named only where the DNA matches it firmly. Only part of the rows carry a size: once, few, many, or a class if the clone is expanded.

TRBJ2-7,.,TRBV4-1,.,TGCGCCAGCAGCCAACAGACAGGTTACTCCTACGAGCAGTACTTC,CASSQQTGYSYEQYF
TRBJ2-7,.,TRBV7-9,.,TGTGCCAGCAGCTTGGAGAGTCCCGAGCAGTACTTC,CASSLESPEQYF
TRBJ2-1,.,TRBV5-1,TRBD1,TGCGCCAGCAGCTTGGGGGGACAGGCATACAATGAGCAGTTCTTC,CASSLGGQAYNEQFF
TRBJ2-7,.,TRBV4-1,TRBD2,TGCGCCAGCAGCCAACTGCTACTAGCGGGAGGAGGCGAGCAGTACTTC,CASSQLLLAGGGEQYF
TRBJ1-2,.,TRBV2,.,TGTGCCAGCAGTGAGCAGGCTGGCTACACCTTC,CASSEQAGYTF
TRBJ2-3,.,TRBV19,TRBD2,TGTGCCAGTAGTCAGTGGACTAGCGGGGGGGCAGGCACAGATACGCAGTATTTT,CASSQWTSGGAGTDTQYF
TRBJ2-7,.,TRBV14,.,TGTGCCAGCAGCCCCTCCGTCAGGTTTGACTACGAGCAGTACTTC,CASSPSVRFDYEQYF
TRBJ2-2,.,TRBV5-1,.,TGCGCCAGCAGCTTCCAGGGGCAGAACACCGGGGAGCTGTTTTTT,CASSFQGQNTGELFF
TRBJ1-2,.,TRBV28,TRBD1,TGTGCCAGCCTGACAGGGGGCGTTTTTGATGGCTACACCTTC,CASLTGGVFDGYTF
TRBJ1-5,.,TRBV2,.,TGTGCCAGCAGTGAATACCTGCCCCGGAGGGATAGCAATCAGCCCCAGCATTTT,CASSEYLPRRDSNQPQHF
TRBJ2-5,.,TRBV28,TRBD2,TGTGCCAGCACCGTTGGTGCTAGCGGGAGGGAAGAGACCCAGTACTTC,CASTVGASGREETQYF
TRBJ2-7,large,TRBV28,TRBD1,TGTGCCAGCAGTTTAACCCAGGGGGCTGTCTCGTCACTGCACTTC,CASSLTQGAVSSLHF
TRBJ2-3,.,TRBV19,TRBD2,TGTGCCAGTAGTATAAGACTAGCGGTGGGCACAGATACGCAGTATTTT,CASSIRLAVGTDTQYF